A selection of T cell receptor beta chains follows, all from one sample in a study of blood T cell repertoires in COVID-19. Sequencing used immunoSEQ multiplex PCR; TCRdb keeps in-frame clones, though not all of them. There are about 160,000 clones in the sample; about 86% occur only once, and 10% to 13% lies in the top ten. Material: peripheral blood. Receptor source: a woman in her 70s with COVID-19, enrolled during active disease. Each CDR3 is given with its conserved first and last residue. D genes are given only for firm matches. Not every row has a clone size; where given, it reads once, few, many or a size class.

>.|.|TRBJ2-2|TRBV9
CASSATTTPTGELFF
TGTGCCAGCAGCGCGACGACTACTCCCACCGGGGAGCTGTTTTTT
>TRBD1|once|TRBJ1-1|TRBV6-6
CASSYPPGQGVRGAFF
TGTGCCAGCAGTTACCCACCGGGACAGGGGGTTCGTGGAGCTTTCTTT
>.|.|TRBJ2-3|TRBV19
CASSLRTNTDTQYF
TGTGCCAGTAGTCTGCGGACTAACACAGATACGCAGTATTTT
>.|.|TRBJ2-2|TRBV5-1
CASSSQAGELFF
TGCGCCAGCAGCTCCCAGGCCGGGGAGCTGTTTTTT
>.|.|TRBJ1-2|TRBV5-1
CASSLQVPNYGYTF
TGCGCCAGCAGCTTACAGGTGCCAAACTATGGCTACACCTTC
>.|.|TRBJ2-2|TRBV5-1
CASSLSQTNTGELFF
TGCGCCAGCAGCTTGTCGCAGACGAACACCGGGGAGCTGTTTTTT
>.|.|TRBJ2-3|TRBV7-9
CASNPGKGGSTDTQYF
TGTGCCAGCAACCCGGGGAAGGGAGGAAGTACAGATACGCAGTATTTT
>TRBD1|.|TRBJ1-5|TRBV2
CASSGPRTGVFNQPQHF
TGTGCCAGCAGTGGCCCCAGAACAGGGGTTTTCAATCAGCCCCAGCATTTT
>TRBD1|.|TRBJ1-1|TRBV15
CATSANRGRTEAFF
TGTGCCACCAGCGCAAACAGGGGGAGAACTGAAGCTTTCTTT
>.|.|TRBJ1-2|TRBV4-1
CASSQETGNRGYTF
TGCGCCAGCAGCCAAGAAACAGGGAATCGAGGCTACACCTTC
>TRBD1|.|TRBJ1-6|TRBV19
CASSILRTGAVGSPLHF
TGTGCCAGTAGTATACTCCGAACAGGGGCTGTGGGGTCACCCCTCCACTTT
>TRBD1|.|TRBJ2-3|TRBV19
CASSGQGAHTQYF
TGTGCCAGTAGTGGACAGGGGGCACATACGCAGTATTTT
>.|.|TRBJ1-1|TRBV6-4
CASSKPLGASTSTMNTEAFF
TGTGCCAGCAGTAAACCCCTGGGCGCCTCAACGTCAACGATGAACACTGAAGCTTTCTTT
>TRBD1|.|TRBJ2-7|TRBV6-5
CASSPPGQISYEQYF
TGTGCCAGCAGTCCCCCGGGACAGATATCCTACGAGCAGTACTTC
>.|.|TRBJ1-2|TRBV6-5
CASNNPGLYDYGYTF
TGTGCCAGCAATAACCCGGGACTTTATGACTATGGCTACACCTTC
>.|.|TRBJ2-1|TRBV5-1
CASSLDLRGSGYNEQFF
TGCGCCAGCAGCTTGGATTTAAGGGGGTCCGGGTACAATGAGCAGTTCTTC
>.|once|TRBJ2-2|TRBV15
CATSPPEGGELFF
TGTGCCACCAGCCCGCCCGAGGGCGGGGAGCTGTTTTTT
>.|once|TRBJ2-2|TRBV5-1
CASTLWGRHTGELFF
TGCGCCAGCACCCTCTGGGGGCGGCACACCGGGGAGCTGTTTTTT
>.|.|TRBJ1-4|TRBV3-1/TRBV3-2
CASSQLGVGEKLFF
TGTGCCAGCAGCCAGCTCGGGGTGGGGGAAAAACTGTTTTTT
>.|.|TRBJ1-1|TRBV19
CASSIVGGGDWAEAFF
TGTGCCAGTAGTATAGTAGGTGGCGGCGACTGGGCTGAAGCTTTCTTT
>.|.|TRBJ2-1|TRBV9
CASSVTGAYNEQFF
TGTGCCAGCAGCGTAACCGGAGCCTACAATGAGCAGTTCTTC
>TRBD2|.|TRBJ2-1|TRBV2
CASKGLANSYNEQFF
TGTGCCAGCAAGGGACTAGCGAACTCCTACAATGAGCAGTTCTTC
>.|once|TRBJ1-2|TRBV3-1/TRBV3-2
CASSQDPGLGYTF
TGTGCCAGCAGCCAAGATCCCGGGTTGGGCTACACCTTC
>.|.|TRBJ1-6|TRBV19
CASRATAGAGNSPLHF
TGTGCCAGTAGGGCCACTGCGGGGGCTGGTAATTCACCCCTCCACTTT
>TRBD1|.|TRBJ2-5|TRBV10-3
CAISDMDRLETQYF
TGTGCCATCAGTGACATGGACAGGTTGGAGACCCAGTACTTC
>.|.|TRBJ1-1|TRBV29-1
CSVAQGTSHTEAFF
TGCAGCGTCGCTCAGGGGACATCCCACACTGAAGCTTTCTTT
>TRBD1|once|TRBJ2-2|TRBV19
CASSKADRVVAGELFF
TGTGCCAGTAGTAAGGCTGACAGGGTCGTCGCCGGGGAGCTGTTTTTT
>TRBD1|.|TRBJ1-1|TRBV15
CATSRDLGRGRDTEAFF
TGTGCCACCAGCAGAGATCTCGGCAGGGGGCGGGACACTGAAGCTTTCTTT
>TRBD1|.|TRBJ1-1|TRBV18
CASSLTGQGTEAFF
TGTGCCAGCTCACTGACAGGGCAGGGCACTGAAGCTTTCTTT
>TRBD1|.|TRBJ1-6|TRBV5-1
CASSPGQGGSPLHF
TGCGCCAGCAGCCCGGGACAGGGTGGGTCACCCCTCCACTTT
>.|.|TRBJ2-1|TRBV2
CASNPVRYNEQFF
TGTGCCAGCAACCCGGTCAGGTACAATGAGCAGTTCTTC
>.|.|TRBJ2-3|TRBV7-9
CASSLGRQGNFDTQYF
TGTGCCAGCAGCTTAGGTCGGCAGGGGAATTTCGATACGCAGTATTTT
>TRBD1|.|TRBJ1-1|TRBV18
CASSWTGVGTEAFF
TGTGCCAGCTCGTGGACAGGGGTTGGTACTGAAGCTTTCTTT
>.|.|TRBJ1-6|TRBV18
CASSPGSNSPLHF
TGTGCCAGCTCCCCCGGTTCAAATTCACCCCTCCACTTT
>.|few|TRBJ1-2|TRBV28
CASSLGAKLGYTF
TGTGCCAGCAGTTTAGGGGCAAAGCTTGGCTACACCTTC
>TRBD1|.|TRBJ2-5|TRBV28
CASSSGTGARETQYF
TGTGCCAGCAGCTCCGGGACAGGGGCTAGAGAGACCCAGTACTTC
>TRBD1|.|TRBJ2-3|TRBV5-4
CASSADRVNTQYF
TGTGCCAGCAGCGCGGACAGGGTTAATACGCAGTATTTT
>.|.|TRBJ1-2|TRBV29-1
CSVPDKPHTF
TGCAGCGTCCCGGACAAACCCCACACCTTC
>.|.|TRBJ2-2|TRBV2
CASSPWTAGGELFF
TGTGCCAGCAGCCCCTGGACAGCCGGGGGGGAGCTGTTTTTT
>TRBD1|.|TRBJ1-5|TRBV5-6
CASSGSQGDPNQPQHF
TGTGCCAGCAGCGGATCTCAGGGGGACCCCAATCAGCCCCAGCATTTT
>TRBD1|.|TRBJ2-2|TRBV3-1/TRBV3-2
CASSDSVGTGNTGELFF
TGTGCCAGCAGCGATTCAGTAGGGACAGGGAATACCGGGGAGCTGTTTTTT
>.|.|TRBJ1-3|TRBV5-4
CASSLELGTGRGNTIYF
TGTGCCAGCAGCTTGGAGTTGGGGACTGGAAGAGGAAACACCATATATTTT
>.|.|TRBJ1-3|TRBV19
CASSVRGAGNTIYF
TGTGCCAGTAGTGTCCGCGGGGCTGGAAACACCATATATTTT
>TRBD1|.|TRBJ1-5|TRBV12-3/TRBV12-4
CASSPGGLEPQHF
TGTGCCAGCAGTCCAGGGGGGTTGGAGCCCCAGCATTTT
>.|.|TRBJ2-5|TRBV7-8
CASSSIGGPGETQYF
TGTGCCAGCAGCTCGATCGGGGGGCCTGGGGAGACCCAGTACTTC
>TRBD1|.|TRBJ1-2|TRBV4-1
CASSQDRGLGYTF
TGCGCCAGCAGCCAAGATAGGGGGCTCGGCTACACCTTC
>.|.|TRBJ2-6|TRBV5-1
CASLRDYSGANVLTF
TGCGCCAGCCTTCGCGACTACTCTGGGGCCAACGTCCTGACTTTC
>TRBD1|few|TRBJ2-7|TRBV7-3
CASSLSGGQPEQYF
TGTGCCAGCAGCTTATCAGGGGGACAACCCGAGCAGTACTTC
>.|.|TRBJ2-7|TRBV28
CATRPPRLASSYEQYF
TGTGCCACCCGACCCCCGAGACTCGCTAGCTCCTACGAGCAGTACTTC
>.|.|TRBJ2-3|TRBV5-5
CASSTGLTPSTDTQYF
TGTGCCAGCAGCACGGGACTTACGCCTAGCACAGATACGCAGTATTTT
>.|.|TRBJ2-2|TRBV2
CASSQTRHTGELFF
TGTGCCAGCAGCCAGACACGCCACACCGGGGAGCTGTTTTTT